The 20 T cell receptor beta chains below come from one sample, sequenced in a study of T cell responses to AZD1222 COVID-19 vaccine. Method: immunoSEQ multiplex PCR; TCRdb's copy keeps in-frame clones and lacks some. The table includes about 190,000 clones, 87% detected once. The source material was peripheral blood, sampled on day 0 of MenACWY control vaccination. All receptors come from an adult in good health.

The table lists this clone with a count of one. The gene calls are TRBV5-4 and TRBJ1-1; the D gene is possibly TRBD1 (6 bases). V was cut by 0 bases and J by 0 bases, with 12 bases left in between. CDR1 and CDR2 from the germline V gene are SGHNT and YYREEE (reference sequence). The CDR3 is made up of 16 amino acids. CDR3 DNA: TGTGCCAGCAGCTTGGGAGGGCAGGGGATGAACACTGAAGCTTTCTTT. Amino acid sequence: CASSLGGQGMNTEAFF.

The chain joins TRBV5-1 to TRBJ2-3; 12 positions match TRBD2. Germline values: CDR1 SGHRS, CDR2 YFSETQ. V dropped 0 bases and J dropped 2; count of bases not matched to a gene: 13. This CDR3 is built from 20 residues. The CDR3 bases are TGCGCCAGCAGCTTGGCCAATCGACTAGCGGGAGAGGGGCCCACAGATACGCAGTATTTT. This encodes CASSLANRLAGEGPTDTQYF.

The chain carries TRBV3-1 (or the pseudogene TRBV3-2) and TRBJ2-2; D gene ambiguous. CDR3 length: 14 amino acids. Germline V gene data show CDR1 as LGHDT and CDR2 as YNNKEL (reference sequence). V was shortened by 1 base and J by 4 bases, with 7 bases between the two germline ends. CDR3 nucleotide sequence: TGTGCCAGCAGCCAAGGTCACTCCACCGGGGAGCTGTTTTTT. Amino acid sequence: CASSQGHSTGELFF.

This clone was counted a single time. V gene TRBV5-8 combines with J gene TRBJ2-1, with 9 bases identical to TRBD2. CDR1 is SGHTS, CDR2 YDEGEE, per germline. The CDR3 runs to 16 residues. Trimming cost V 4 bases and J 12 bases; bases outside gene matches: 17. The CDR3, as DNA: TGTGCCAGCAGCGGCTTCGGACTAGCGCTACCCCAGGGGCAGTTCTTC. It yields the protein CASSGFGLALPQGQFF. Full variable domain (remainder filled in from reference TRBV5-8 and TRBJ2-1): EAGVTQSPTHLIKTRGQQATLRCSPISGHTSVYWYQQALGLGLQFLLWYDEGEERNRGNFPPRFSGRQFPNYSSELNVNALELEDSALYLCASSGFGLALPQGQFFGPGTRLTVL.

The rearrangement joins TRBV27 to TRBJ1-2; 7 nucleotides match TRBD1. The CDR3 is 15 residues long. The germline CDR1 and CDR2 sequences are MNHEY and SMNVEV (reference sequence). V lost 5 bases and J lost 4; bases outside the gene matches: 10. As DNA, the CDR3 is TGTGCCAGCAGTCCCTGGGACAGTCACTTCTATGGCTACACCTTC. It translates to CASSPWDSHFYGYTF.

Comment on this clone: Other DNA sequences in this specimen translate into the identical CDR3. V usage is TRBV30 and J usage is TRBJ1-5, with D possibly TRBD1 on 5 matching bases. V lost 1 base and J 4 bases, leaving 8 bases between the germline ends. Germline CDR1 GTSNPN, CDR2 SVGIG (reference sequence). The length of the CDR3 is 13 residues. CDR3 sequence (DNA): TGTGCCTGGAGTGGGGGGTCTAATCAGCCCCAGCATTTT. It specifies CAWSGGSNQPQHF.

The chain recombines TRBV4-3 with TRBJ2-3; D possibly corresponds to TRBD2 (6 bases). This CDR3 has 14 amino acids. The V gene lost 1 base and the J gene lost 2 bases, with 7 bases spanning the gap. The V gene's germline CDR1 is LGHNA and CDR2 YSLEER. CDR3 in DNA: TGCGCCAGCAGCCAAGGACTAGACACAGATACGCAGTATTTT. This sequence encodes CASSQGLDTDTQYF.

This chain joins TRBV10-3 and TRBJ1-5; D gene uncertain. CDR3 length equals 13 residues. Germline values: CDR1 ENHRY, CDR2 SYGVKD. Trimming cost V 7 bases and J 2 bases, with 9 bases left between them. CDR3 sequence reads: CAITPSRNQPQHF. DNA of the CDR3: TGTGCCATCACCCCAAGCCGCAATCAGCCCCAGCATTTT.

This sequence joins TRBV28 and TRBJ2-5; unclear D gene. The CDR3 runs 14 residues. The germline CDR1 and CDR2 sequences are MDHEN and SYDVKM. Trimming cost V 2 bases and J 1 base, with 8 bases left between them. The CDR3 DNA reads TGTGCCAGCAGTTTAATTGCGGCCCAAGAGACCCAGTACTTC. Encoded protein: CASSLIAAQETQYF.

The chain uses TRBV5-1 and TRBJ2-3, with 7 bases matching TRBD2. There are 19 residues in the CDR3. The trim removed 4 bases at V and 1 base at J, leaving 18 bases unmatched. Germline V lookup: CDR1 SGHRS, CDR2 YFSETQ. DNA of the CDR3: TGCGCCAGCAGCCTCACCTTCACGGGAGGCGGGGTCGGCACAGATACGCAGTATTTT. This gives the protein CASSLTFTGGGVGTDTQYF.

V usage is TRBV2 and J usage is TRBJ2-7; 8 nucleotides line up with TRBD2. The CDR3 loop spans 15 amino acids. In germline, CDR1 is SNHLY, CDR2 FYNNEI. With V trimmed by 1 base and J by 4 bases, 6 bases remained unmatched. Here the CDR3 reads CASSEETSAPYEQYF. The DNA for the CDR3 is TGTGCCAGCAGTGAAGAGACTAGCGCGCCATACGAGCAGTACTTC. The whole variable domain, remainder taken from reference TRBV2 and TRBJ2-7, is EPEVTQTPSHQVTQMGQEVILRCVPISNHLYFYWYRQILGQKVEFLVSFYNNEISEKSEIFDDQFSVERPDGSNFTLKIRSTKLEDSAMYFCASSEETSAPYEQYFGPGTRLTVT.

The V gene is TRBV4-2, the J gene TRBJ2-2; D gene ambiguous. Germline V gives CDR1 LGHNA, CDR2 YNFKEQ. The CDR3 extends over 18 amino acids. The V end was cut by 1 base, the J end by 0 bases, with 15 bases between. The CDR3 reads CASSQGVPGSANTGELFF. Here the CDR3 DNA reads TGTGCCAGCAGCCAAGGAGTCCCAGGCAGCGCGAACACCGGGGAGCTGTTTTTT.

The chain uses TRBV7-3 and TRBJ2-5; the match to TRBD2 covers 14 bases. Losses at the gene ends were 5 bases for V and 3 bases for J; bases not matched to a gene: 5. The CDR3 totals 16 residues. Germline lookup yields CDR1 SGHTA and CDR2 FQGTGA. The DNA for the CDR3 is TGTGCCAGCAGCCTCGGACTAGCGGGGGGAGAAGAGACCCAGTACTTC. Residues: CASSLGLAGGEETQYF.

The chain couples TRBV14 to TRBJ1-5; no firm D call. This CDR3 has 13 residues. V was pared by 0 bases and J by 6 bases, with 6 bases between. The germline CDR1 and CDR2 sequences are SGHDN and FVKESK. The CDR3 coding sequence is TGTGCCAGCAGCCAAGATTCGGTTCAGCCCCAGCATTTT. Amino acids: CASSQDSVQPQHF.

CDR3 region: CASSGDPPRGFSGNTIYF. The CDR3 DNA is TGTGCCAGCAGTGGAGACCCCCCCAGGGGGTTCTCTGGAAACACCATATATTTT. This chain connects TRBV25-1 to TRBJ1-3; 7 nucleotides line up with TRBD1. CDR1 is MGHDK, CDR2 SYGVNS, per germline. J was trimmed by 0 bases and V by 4 bases; bases with no gene match: 12. This CDR3 contains 18 residues.

A few counts support this clone. CDR3: CASSLPGFYGYTF. CDR3 in DNA: TGTGCCAGCAGTTTACCAGGCTTCTATGGCTACACCTTC. The chain recombines TRBV28 with TRBJ1-2; D gene unclear. The CDR3 is 13 amino acids. Germline values: CDR1 MDHEN, CDR2 SYDVKM. Trimming took off 2 bases at V and 4 bases at J, with 8 bases between the two ends.

CDR3 loop: CASSYSQEGLNTEAFF. The DNA for the CDR3 is TGTGCCAGCAGTTACTCCCAGGAAGGCTTGAACACTGAAGCTTTCTTT. The rearrangement joins TRBV6-2 or TRBV6-3 to TRBJ1-1; D is unclear. Germline values: CDR1 MNHEY, CDR2 SVGEGT. The CDR3 spans 16 residues. Trimming removed 0 bases at V and 0 bases at J, with 11 bases between.

The chain links TRBV7-3 to TRBJ2-1; weak D call: TRBD2 (6 bases). The CDR3 loop spans 15 amino acids. Between the trimmed V and J ends, which lost 2 bases and 6 bases, there was a span of 14 bases. CDR1 is SGHTA, CDR2 FQGTGA, per germline. Here the CDR3 reads CASSLWGDGSNEQFF. The DNA for the CDR3 is TGTGCCAGCAGCTTATGGGGGGATGGGTCCAATGAGCAGTTCTTC.

This rearrangement joins TRBV4-2 to TRBJ1-6, with D uncertain. Germline V gene lookup returns CDR1 LGHNA and CDR2 YNFKEQ. Trimming took 1 base from V and 9 from J, leaving 4 bases between them. This CDR3 has 12 amino acids. The CDR3, as DNA: TGTGCCAGCAGCCAAGTGGGTTCACCCCTCCACTTT. Protein: CASSQVGSPLHF.

This chain connects TRBV5-1 to TRBJ1-1, with a tentative D call TRBD1 (6 bases). Trimming removed 4 bases at V and 1 base at J, with 11 bases between. CDR1 is SGHRS, CDR2 YFSETQ, per germline. The CDR3 runs to 14 residues. The CDR3 sequence: CASSRNRENTEAFF. The DNA of the CDR3 is TGCGCCAGCAGCCGGAACAGGGAGAACACTGAAGCTTTCTTT.